This is a list of T cell receptor beta chains from one sample in a study of CD8 T cells in Susac syndrome. Each CDR3 protein gets one entry after TCRdb re-called the immunoSEQ multiplex PCR reads with MiXCR. Among 150,000 to 180,000 distinct CDR3 sequences listed, 85% to 95% were seen once. Sequencing used CD4+ T cells from PBMCs. These receptors all come from a human donor with Susac syndrome. The CDR3 runs from the conserved cysteine through the conserved F or W. D genes are given only for firm matches. Size is stated for part of the rows, as once, few or many counts, or as a class when the clone is expanded.

>once|TRBJ2-7|.|TRBV5-6
TGTGCCAGCAGCGTGCCGGGACTTTACTCCTACGAGCAGTACTTC
CASSVPGLYSYEQYF
>.|TRBJ2-1|.|TRBV12-5
TGTGCTAATGGTTTGGACCAAACTACAGGGTCCCCCTACAATGAGCAGTTCTTC
CANGLDQTTGSPYNEQFF
>.|TRBJ1-2|.|TRBV7-9
TGTGCCACAGGGCTTCGGGTCTCCGGTGGCTACACCTTC
CATGLRVSGGYTF
>.|TRBJ1-5|.|TRBV15
TGTGCCACCAGCAGAAAGGGGTCCAATCAGCCCCAGCATTTT
CATSRKGSNQPQHF
>.|TRBJ2-2|TRBD2|TRBV27
TGTGCCAGCAGTTCAACCTTCGGGGGGGGCTGGACCGGGGAGCTGTTTTTT
CASSSTFGGGWTGELFF
>few|TRBJ2-1|.|TRBV7-2
TGTGCCAGCTCCGCCAGCTACAATGAGCAGTTCTTC
CASSASYNEQFF
>once|TRBJ2-3|.|TRBV20-1
TGCAGTGCTAGAGCGGTGTCAGATACGCAGTATTTT
CSARAVSDTQYF
>.|TRBJ1-2|.|TRBV4-2
TGTGCCAGCAGCCAATCCCCAGGGAGCGACTATGGCTACACCTTC
CASSQSPGSDYGYTF
>.|TRBJ2-7|.|TRBV5-1
TGCGCCAGCAGCGCTCAGGACGAGCAGTACTTC
CASSAQDEQYF
>.|TRBJ2-7|.|TRBV11-2
TGTGCCAGCAGCTTAGAGCTCGAGCAGTACTTC
CASSLELEQYF
>.|TRBJ2-7|.|TRBV7-9
TGTGCCAGCAGCTTCCTCTCAGGGGCCTACGAGCAGTACTTC
CASSFLSGAYEQYF